What follows are 15 T cell receptor beta chains derived from one specimen sequenced in a study of cytomegalovirus exposure and HLA in healthy donors. Primers: 60 Vbeta forward and 13 Jbeta reverse. Method: immunoSEQ multiplex PCR; TCRdb's copy keeps in-frame clones and lacks some. Of 100,000 or so clones detected, approximately 80% appear once; the ten largest clones hold under 5%. The sample was PBMCs. Receptor source: a female donor in good health and CMV-seropositive.

The chain links TRBV4-2 to TRBJ2-2, with 8 bases aligning to TRBD2. Germline assignment: CDR1 LGHNA and CDR2 YNFKEQ. The CDR3 totals 17 residues. With 0 bases clipped from V and 5 bases from J, the junction kept 8 bases outside the gene matches. The CDR3 DNA is TGTGCCAGCAGCCAAGAGGGACCGGGGGGGCAGACCGGGGAGCTGTTTTTT. Translation: CASSQEGPGGQTGELFF.

Concerning this clone: One end of the junction varies from germline; a read error may be responsible. The chain recombines TRBV9 with TRBJ2-6; 10 bases line up with TRBD1. This CDR3 spans 18 amino acids. Germline CDR1 SGDLS, CDR2 YYNGEE. CDR3 DNA sequence: TGTGCCAGCAGCGTAGTGCCGACAGGGGGCTCTGGGGCCAACGGCCTGACTTTC. This gives the protein CASSVVPTGGSGANGLTF. Supplemented by reference TRBV9 and TRBJ2-6, the full variable domain reads DSGVTQTPKHLITATGQRVTLRCSPRSGDLSVYWYQQSLDQGLQFLIQYYNGEERAKGNILERFSAQQFPDLHSELNLSSLELGDSALYFCASSVVPTGGSGANGLTFGAGSRLTVL.

This chain joins TRBV2 and TRBJ2-7; D not resolved. Germline V gene sequence: CDR1 SNHLY, CDR2 FYNNEI. This CDR3 is 13 amino acids long. Between the trimmed V and J ends, which lost 4 bases and 1 base, there was a span of 8 bases. The CDR3 here is CASSVVVSYEQYF. The CDR3 DNA is TGTGCCAGCAGTGTTGTAGTTTCCTACGAGCAGTACTTC.

This clone was counted a single time. The chain recombines TRBV10-3 with TRBJ2-7; D is possibly TRBD2 (7 bases). V was pared by 0 bases and J by 3 bases, with 15 bases between. Germline CDR1 reads ENHRY; CDR2 reads SYGVKD. The CDR3 is 16 residues long. This CDR3 reads CAISESGEGGGYEQYF. The CDR3 DNA is TGTGCCATCAGTGAGTCGGGGGAGGGGGGGGGCTACGAGCAGTACTTC.

The chain uses TRBV7-2 and TRBJ2-2; maybe TRBD2 (6 bases). CDR3 length: 15 amino acids. Germline values: CDR1 SGHTA, CDR2 FQGNSA. Trimming cost V 1 base and J 0 bases, with 6 bases left between them. The CDR3 loop reads CASSLGRANTGELFF. The DNA of the CDR3 is TGTGCCAGCAGCTTAGGGAGGGCGAACACCGGGGAGCTGTTTTTT.

This sequence joins TRBV7-9 and TRBJ2-1, with D perhaps matching TRBD2 (5 bases). The ends were cut back, 1 base at V and 7 bases at J, with 17 bases in the middle. CDR1 and CDR2 from the germline V gene are SEHNR and FQNEAQ (reference sequence). There are 16 residues in the CDR3. This CDR3 reads CASSLGQEVRGNEQFF. The CDR3 nucleotides read TGTGCCAGCAGCTTAGGGCAAGAGGTACGAGGGAATGAGCAGTTCTTC.

V and J are TRBV2 and TRBJ2-1, with D maybe TRBD2 (5 bases). Trimming took 6 bases from V and 5 from J, leaving 17 bases between them. CDR3 length equals 15 residues. The germline V gene encodes CDR1 SNHLY and CDR2 FYNNEI. CDR3 coding DNA: TGTGCCAGCAGAGTTGGACCCTGGAGGAACAATGAGCAGTTCTTC. Its translation: CASRVGPWRNNEQFF.

The chain recombines TRBV6-1 with TRBJ1-5; weak D call: TRBD1 (6 bases). Germline CDR1 reads MNHNS; CDR2 reads SASEGT. CDR3 size: 15 residues. V was trimmed by 4 bases and J by 11 bases, leaving 21 bases between them. The DNA for the CDR3 is TGTGCCAGCAGTGCCCGAGGGGGTGCCGCAGGGGCCCAGCATTTT. This encodes CASSARGGAAGAQHF.

V and J are TRBV19 and TRBJ2-6; D may be TRBD1 (6 bases). Per germline, CDR1 LNHDA and CDR2 SQIVND (reference sequence). The CDR3 sequence is 16 residues long. V lost 6 bases and J lost 4, with 16 bases in between. The CDR3 DNA follows: TGTGCCAGTAGGGATTTGGGGGCGCCCGGGGCCAACGTCCTGACTTTC. This sequence encodes CASRDLGAPGANVLTF.

The V and J genes are TRBV19 and TRBJ2-2; no firm D call. The CDR3 is 14 amino acids. With 8 bases removed from V and 0 bases from J, the gap between germline ends came to 10 bases. In germline, CDR1 is LNHDA, CDR2 SQIVND (reference sequence). In DNA, the CDR3 is TGTGCCAGTTCTCGTGCGGCGAACACCGGGGAGCTGTTTTTT. It encodes CASSRAANTGELFF. Supplemented by reference TRBV19 and TRBJ2-2, the full variable domain reads DGGITQSPKYLFRKEGQNVTLSCEQNLNHDAMYWYRQDPGQGLRLIYYSQIVNDFQKGDIAEGYSVSREKKESFPLTVTSAQKNPTAFYLCASSRAANTGELFFGEGSRLTVL.

This chain connects TRBV5-4 to TRBJ2-5; 7 bases line up with TRBD1. The CDR3 has 14 residues. V was clipped by 4 bases and J by 9 bases; unmatched bases: 12. CDR1 is SGHNT, CDR2 YYREEE, per germline (reference sequence). As DNA, the CDR3 is TGTGCCAGCAGCCCCCAGACAGGGCCGAGGGCCCAGTACTTC. Its translation is CASSPQTGPRAQYF. Complete variable domain (other parts from reference TRBV5-4 and TRBJ2-5): ETGVTQSPTHLIKTRGQQVTLRCSSQSGHNTVSWYQQALGQGPQFIFQYYREEENGRGNFPPRFSGLQFPNYSSELNVNALELDDSALYLCASSPQTGPRAQYFGPGTRLLVL.

This clone was counted only a few times. The genes are TRBV30 and TRBJ1-1; D uncertain. V was clipped by 5 bases and J by 1 base, with 17 bases between them. The CDR3 contains 15 residues. Germline assignment: CDR1 GTSNPN and CDR2 SVGIG (reference sequence). The CDR3: CAWRTFAAANTEAFF. In nucleotides, the CDR3 is TGTGCCTGGCGTACGTTCGCGGCAGCGAACACTGAAGCTTTCTTT.

This chain joins TRBV6-6 and TRBJ1-1; TRBD1 might be the D (5 bases). The CDR3 runs to 13 residues. V dropped 5 bases and J dropped 1 base, with 8 bases sitting between them. Looked up from germline, CDR1 is MNHNY and CDR2 is SVGAGI (reference sequence). The CDR3 spells CASSPTGNTEAFF. The DNA for the CDR3 is TGTGCCAGCAGTCCAACAGGGAACACTGAAGCTTTCTTT.

This clone was recorded only once. The V gene is TRBV7-2, the J gene TRBJ2-1; 14 bases match TRBD2. V shed 6 bases and J 8 bases; nucleotides not matched to a gene: 6. From germline, CDR1 is SGHTA and CDR2 FQGNSA. This CDR3 has 15 residues. CDR3 nucleotides: TGTGCCAGCAGATCCGGGACTAGCGGGAGCCATGAGCAGTTCTTC. Amino acids: CASRSGTSGSHEQFF.

This clone turned up a few times. At one end the junction does not follow the germline gene, possibly because of a read error. The gene calls are TRBV5-1 and TRBJ1-4; D unresolved. CDR3 length equals 11 residues. CDR1 SGHRS and CDR2 YFSETQ come from the germline V gene. The DNA for the CDR3 is TGTGCCAGCAGCTCCGGTGAAGAACTGTTTTTT. Its protein is CASSSGEELFF. Combining the CDR3 with reference TRBV5-1 and TRBJ1-4 gives the whole variable domain KAGVTQTPRYLIKTRGQQVTLSCSPISGHRSVSWYQQTPGQGLQFLFEYFSETQRNKGNFPGRFSGRQFSNSRSEMNVSTLELGDSALYLCASSSGEELFFGSGTQLSVL.